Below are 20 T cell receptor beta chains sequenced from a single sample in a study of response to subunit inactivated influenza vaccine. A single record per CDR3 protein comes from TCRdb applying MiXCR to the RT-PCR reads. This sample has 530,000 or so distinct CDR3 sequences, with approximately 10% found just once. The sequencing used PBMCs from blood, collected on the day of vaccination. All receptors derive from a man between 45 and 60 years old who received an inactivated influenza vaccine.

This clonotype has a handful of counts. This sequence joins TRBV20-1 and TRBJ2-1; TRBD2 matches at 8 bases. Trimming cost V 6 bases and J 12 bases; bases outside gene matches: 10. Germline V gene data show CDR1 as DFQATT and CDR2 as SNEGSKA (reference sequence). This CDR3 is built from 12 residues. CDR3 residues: CSAGLVAGGQFF. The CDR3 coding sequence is TGCAGTGCCGGACTAGTTGCGGGAGGGCAGTTCTTC.

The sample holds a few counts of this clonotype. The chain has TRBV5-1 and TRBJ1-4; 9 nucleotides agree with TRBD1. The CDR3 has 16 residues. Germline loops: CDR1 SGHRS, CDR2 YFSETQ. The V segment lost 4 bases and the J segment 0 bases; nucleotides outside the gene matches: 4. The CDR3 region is CASSRGQGSTNEKLFF. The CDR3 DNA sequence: TGCGCCAGCAGCCGGGGACAGGGATCAACTAATGAAAAACTGTTTTTT.

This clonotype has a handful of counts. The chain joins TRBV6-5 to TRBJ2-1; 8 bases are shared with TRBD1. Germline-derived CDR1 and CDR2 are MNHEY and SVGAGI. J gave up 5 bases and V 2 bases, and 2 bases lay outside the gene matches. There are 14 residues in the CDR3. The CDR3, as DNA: TGTGCCAGCAGTTACCGGACAGGGAACAATGAGCAGTTCTTC. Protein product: CASSYRTGNNEQFF.

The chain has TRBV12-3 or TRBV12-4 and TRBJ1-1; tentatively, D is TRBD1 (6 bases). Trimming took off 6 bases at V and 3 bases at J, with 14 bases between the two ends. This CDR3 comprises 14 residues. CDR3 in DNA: TGTGCCAGCAGCCCGGGACATGGGGACACTGAAGCTTTCTTT. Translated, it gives CASSPGHGDTEAFF.

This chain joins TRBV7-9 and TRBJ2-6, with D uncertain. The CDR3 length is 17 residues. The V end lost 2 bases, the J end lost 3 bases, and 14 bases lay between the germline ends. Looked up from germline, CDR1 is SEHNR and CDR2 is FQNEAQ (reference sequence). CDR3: CASSLISGRRGANVLTF. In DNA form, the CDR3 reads TGTGCCAGCAGCTTAATCTCCGGGCGGCGTGGGGCCAACGTCCTGACTTTC. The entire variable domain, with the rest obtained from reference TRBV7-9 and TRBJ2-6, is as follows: DTGVSQNPRHKITKRGQNVTFRCDPISEHNRLYWYRQTLGQGPEFLTYFQNEAQLEKSRLLSDRFSAERPKGSFSTLEIQRTEQGDSAMYLCASSLISGRRGANVLTFGAGSRLTVL.

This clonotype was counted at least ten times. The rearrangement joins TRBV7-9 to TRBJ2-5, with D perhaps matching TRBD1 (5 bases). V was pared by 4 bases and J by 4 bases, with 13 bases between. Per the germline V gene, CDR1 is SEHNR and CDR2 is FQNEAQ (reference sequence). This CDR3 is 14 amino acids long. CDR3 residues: CASSSLDSLETQYF. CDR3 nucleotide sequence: TGTGCCAGCAGCTCGCTAGACAGCCTAGAGACCCAGTACTTC.

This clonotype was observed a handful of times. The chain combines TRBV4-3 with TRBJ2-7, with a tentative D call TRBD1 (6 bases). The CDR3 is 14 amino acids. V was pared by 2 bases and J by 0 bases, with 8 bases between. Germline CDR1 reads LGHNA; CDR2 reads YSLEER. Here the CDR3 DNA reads TGCGCCAGCAGCCAAACACAGGGCTCCTACGAGCAGTACTTC. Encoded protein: CASSQTQGSYEQYF.

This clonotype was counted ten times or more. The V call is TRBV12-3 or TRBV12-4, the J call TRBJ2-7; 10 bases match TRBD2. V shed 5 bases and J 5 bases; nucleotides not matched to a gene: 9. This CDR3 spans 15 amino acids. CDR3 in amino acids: CASSPMSGGVHEQYF. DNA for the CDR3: TGTGCCAGCAGTCCGATGAGCGGGGGGGTCCACGAGCAGTACTTC.

The chain's CDR3 is CASRRQINYGYTF. In DNA, the CDR3 is TGCGCCAGCAGGCGGCAGATCAACTATGGCTACACCTTC. The chain carries TRBV5-1 and TRBJ1-2; no firm D call. Germline V gives CDR1 SGHRS, CDR2 YFSETQ. The CDR3 is made up of 13 amino acids. V was trimmed by 5 bases and J by 2 bases, leaving 10 bases between them.

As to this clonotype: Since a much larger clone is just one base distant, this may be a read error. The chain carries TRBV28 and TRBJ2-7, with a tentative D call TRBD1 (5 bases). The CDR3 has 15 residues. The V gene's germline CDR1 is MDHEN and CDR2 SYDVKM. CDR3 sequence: CASILSPTGLLEQYF. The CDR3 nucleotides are TGTGCCAGCATTTTATCCCCTACAGGTTTACTGGAGCAGTACTTC.

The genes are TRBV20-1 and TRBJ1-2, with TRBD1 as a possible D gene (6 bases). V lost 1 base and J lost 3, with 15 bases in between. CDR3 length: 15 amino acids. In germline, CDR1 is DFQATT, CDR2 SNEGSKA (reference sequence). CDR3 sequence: CSARVHKGGDYGYTF. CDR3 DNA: TGCAGTGCTAGAGTTCATAAGGGGGGTGACTATGGCTACACCTTC.

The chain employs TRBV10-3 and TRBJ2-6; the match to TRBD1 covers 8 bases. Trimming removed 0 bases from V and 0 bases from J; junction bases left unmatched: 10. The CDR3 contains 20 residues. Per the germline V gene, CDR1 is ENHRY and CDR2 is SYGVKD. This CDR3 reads CAISESDRALSSSGANVLTF. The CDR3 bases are TGTGCCATCAGTGAGTCGGACAGGGCTCTTTCCTCCTCTGGGGCCAACGTCCTGACTTTC.

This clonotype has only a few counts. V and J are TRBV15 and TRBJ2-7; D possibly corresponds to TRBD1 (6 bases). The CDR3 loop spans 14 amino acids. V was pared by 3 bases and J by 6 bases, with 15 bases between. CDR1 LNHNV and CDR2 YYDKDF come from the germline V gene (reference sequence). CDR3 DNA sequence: TGTGCCACCAGCAGGGCAAAACAGGGTAGCGAGCAGTACTTC. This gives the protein CATSRAKQGSEQYF.

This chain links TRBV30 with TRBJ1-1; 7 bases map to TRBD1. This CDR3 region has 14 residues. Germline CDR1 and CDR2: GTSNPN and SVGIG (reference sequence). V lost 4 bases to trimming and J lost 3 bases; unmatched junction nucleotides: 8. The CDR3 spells CAWKGTASHTEAFF. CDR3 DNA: TGTGCCTGGAAAGGGACAGCCTCCCACACTGAAGCTTTCTTT.

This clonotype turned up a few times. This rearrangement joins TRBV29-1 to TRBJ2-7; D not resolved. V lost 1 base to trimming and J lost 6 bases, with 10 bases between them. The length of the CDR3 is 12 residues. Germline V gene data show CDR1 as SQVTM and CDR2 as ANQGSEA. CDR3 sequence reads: CSVEGKGPEQYF. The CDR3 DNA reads TGCAGCGTTGAAGGGAAAGGTCCCGAGCAGTACTTC.

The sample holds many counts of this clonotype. The CDR3 region is CASSYRGEQFF. CDR3 bases: TGTGCCAGCAGTTATAGGGGTGAGCAGTTCTTC. The chain uses TRBV6-2 or TRBV6-3 and TRBJ2-1; tentatively, D is TRBD1 (5 bases). V was shortened by 3 bases and J by 9 bases, with 6 bases between the two germline ends. Per the germline V gene, CDR1 is MNHEY and CDR2 is SVGEGT. The CDR3 spans 11 residues.

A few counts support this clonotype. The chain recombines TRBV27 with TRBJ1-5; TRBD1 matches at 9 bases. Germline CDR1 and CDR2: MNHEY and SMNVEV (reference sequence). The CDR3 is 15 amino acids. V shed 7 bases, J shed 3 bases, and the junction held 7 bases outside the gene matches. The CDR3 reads CASNPGTGFNQPQHF. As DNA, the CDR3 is TGTGCCAGCAACCCCGGGACAGGGTTCAATCAGCCCCAGCATTTT.

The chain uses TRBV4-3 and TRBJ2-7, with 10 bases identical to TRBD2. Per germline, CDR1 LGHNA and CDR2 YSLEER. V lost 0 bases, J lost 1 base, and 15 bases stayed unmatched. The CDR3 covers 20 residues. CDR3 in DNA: TGCGCCAGCAGCCAAGAGTGGGACGGTGAGCGGGGGGGCCCTTCCTACGAGCAGTACTTC. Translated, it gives CASSQEWDGERGGPSYEQYF.

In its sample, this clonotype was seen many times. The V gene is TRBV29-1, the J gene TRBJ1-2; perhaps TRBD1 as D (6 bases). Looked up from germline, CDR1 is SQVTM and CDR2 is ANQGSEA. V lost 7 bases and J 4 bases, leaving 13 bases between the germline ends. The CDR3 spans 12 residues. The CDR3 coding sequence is TGCAGCGCCAACAGGGTCGGCTATGGCTACACCTTC. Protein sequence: CSANRVGYGYTF.

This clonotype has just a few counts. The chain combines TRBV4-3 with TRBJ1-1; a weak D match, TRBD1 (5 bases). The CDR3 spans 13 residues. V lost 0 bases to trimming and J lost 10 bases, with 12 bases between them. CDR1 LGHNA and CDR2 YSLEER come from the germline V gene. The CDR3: CASSQEALGGAFF. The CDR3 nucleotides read TGCGCCAGCAGCCAAGAAGCCCTTGGGGGAGCTTTCTTT.